These 24 T cell receptor beta chains were sequenced from one sample in a study of lymphopenia after photon versus proton radiotherapy. The table came from immunoSEQ multiplex PCR; TCRdb's copy has only in-frame clones and leaves some out. The table has approximately 170,000 clones, roughly nine tenths seen once. The starting material was peripheral blood, obtained from a patient treated with photon-based radiotherapy. All receptors come from a middle-aged man with gastric cancer.

The rearrangement links TRBV7-9 to TRBJ2-1; D could derive from TRBD1 or TRBD2 (6 bases each). Trimming shortened V by 4 bases and J by 3 bases, and 13 bases separated the two germline ends. Germline CDR1 SEHNR, CDR2 FQNEAQ (reference sequence). This CDR3 has 15 residues. CDR3 region: CASSSGAPIYNEQFF. The CDR3 nucleotides read TGTGCCAGCAGCTCGGGGGCGCCCATCTACAATGAGCAGTTCTTC.

The chain links TRBV28 to TRBJ1-3; D gene unclear. Germline lookup yields CDR1 MDHEN and CDR2 SYDVKM. Trimming took 4 bases from V and 5 from J, leaving 9 bases between them. This CDR3 is built from 13 residues. In DNA, the CDR3 is TGTGCCAGCAGTTCCAAATCTCGAAACACCATATATTTT. Protein product: CASSSKSRNTIYF.

The chain links TRBV5-1 to TRBJ2-2, with D unclear. The CDR3 is 15 residues long. Germline V gives CDR1 SGHRS, CDR2 YFSETQ. Trimming cost V 5 bases and J 3 bases, with 14 bases left between them. The CDR3 coding sequence is TGCGCCAGCAGAATGAGAGCGTCCGACACCGGGGAGCTGTTTTTT. This translates into CASRMRASDTGELFF.

The gene calls are TRBV19 and TRBJ1-5, with D possibly being TRBD1 (6 bases). Looked up from germline, CDR1 is LNHDA and CDR2 is SQIVND (reference sequence). Trimming stripped 5 bases from V and 4 bases from J, with 9 bases between. The length of the CDR3 is 13 residues. The CDR3 sequence: CASSAQGNQPQHF. The CDR3 region has the DNA TGTGCCAGTAGTGCCCAGGGGAATCAGCCCCAGCATTTT.

This clone was counted a single time. This rearrangement joins TRBV28 to TRBJ1-1; D remains ambiguous. V was shortened by 5 bases and J by 0 bases, with 13 bases between the two germline ends. The CDR3 is 15 amino acids. CDR1 and CDR2 from the germline V gene are MDHEN and SYDVKM. The CDR3 loop is CASSPPRQMNTEAFF. In DNA, the CDR3 is TGTGCCAGCAGTCCACCGCGACAAATGAACACTGAAGCTTTCTTT.

The chain links TRBV7-6 to TRBJ2-1; perhaps TRBD2 as D (6 bases). Germline assignment: CDR1 SGHVS and CDR2 FNYEAQ. V lost 1 base to trimming and J lost 6 bases, with 16 bases between them. The length of the CDR3 is 16 residues. The CDR3 region is CASSLGRGRSGNEQFF. In nucleotides, the CDR3 is TGTGCCAGCAGCTTAGGACGAGGGAGGTCCGGCAATGAGCAGTTCTTC.

This chain joins TRBV5-8 and TRBJ2-3; 9 positions match TRBD1. The germline V gene encodes CDR1 SGHTS and CDR2 YDEGEE. Trimming cost V 4 bases and J 5 bases; bases outside gene matches: 5. This CDR3 region has 14 residues. CDR3 region: CASSPRQGGDTQYF. The CDR3, as DNA: TGTGCCAGCAGCCCTCGACAGGGGGGAGATACGCAGTATTTT.

This clone was picked up one time. This sequence joins TRBV5-1 and TRBJ2-1; D possibly corresponds to TRBD2 (6 bases). Trimming stripped 0 bases from V and 8 bases from J, with 15 bases between. Looked up from germline, CDR1 is SGHRS and CDR2 is YFSETQ. This CDR3 has 15 residues. This CDR3 is CASSLAGVVSDEQFF. CDR3 in DNA: TGCGCCAGCAGCTTGGCGGGAGTGGTTTCGGATGAGCAGTTCTTC.

This chain connects TRBV7-2 to TRBJ2-3; D might be TRBD2 (6 bases). The germline V gene has CDR1 SGHTA and CDR2 FQGNSA. The germline V and J ends were trimmed by 3 bases and 0 bases, with 16 bases remaining between them. There are 17 residues in the CDR3. This CDR3 is CASSFMPAGLSTDTQYF. In nucleotides, the CDR3 is TGTGCCAGCAGCTTTATGCCAGCGGGCTTAAGCACAGATACGCAGTATTTT.

The table lists this clone with a count of one. The chain uses TRBV11-2 and TRBJ1-4; D is unclear. This CDR3 has 16 amino acids. Germline assignment: CDR1 SGHAT and CDR2 FQNNGV. Deletions cut 1 base from V and 0 bases from J, with 9 bases between. The CDR3 DNA reads as TGTGCCAGCAGCTTAGGGAGACATGCAACTAATGAAAAACTGTTTTTT. Its protein product is CASSLGRHATNEKLFF.

This clone was seen at least ten times. The V call is TRBV6-6, the J call TRBJ2-7, with unresolved D. CDR1 and CDR2 from the germline V gene are MNHNY and SVGAGI (reference sequence). The ends were cut back, 5 bases at V and 6 bases at J, with 8 bases in the middle. The CDR3 contains 11 residues. The DNA for the CDR3 is TGTGCCAGCAGTCTCCGTCTCGAGCAGTACTTC. Its protein is CASSLRLEQYF.

V is TRBV18 and J is TRBJ2-7; TRBD1 might be the D (5 bases). Germline CDR1 reads KGHSH; CDR2 reads LQKENI. V was cut by 5 bases and J by 3 bases, with 11 bases left in between. CDR3 length: 13 residues. CDR3 DNA sequence: TGTGCCAGCTCATCCGACAGAGTCTACGAGCAGTACTTC. Its translation: CASSSDRVYEQYF.

This clone was recorded a few times. This chain connects TRBV2 to TRBJ1-1; D gene ambiguous. Germline CDR1 SNHLY, CDR2 FYNNEI. With 5 bases removed from V and 0 bases from J, the gap between germline ends came to 7 bases. This CDR3 has 13 residues. The CDR3 nucleotides read TGTGCCAGCAGTTCTCAGATGAACACTGAAGCTTTCTTT. This codes for CASSSQMNTEAFF.

This clone has only one observation. At the DNA level, this CDR3 is encoded by other sequences in the same sample as well. This rearrangement joins TRBV10-3 to TRBJ1-1, with D hard to call. The CDR3 length is 12 residues. From germline, CDR1 is ENHRY and CDR2 SYGVKD. Trimming removed 3 bases at V and 8 bases at J, with 10 bases between. CDR3 region: CAISEGGTEAFF. CDR3 DNA sequence: TGTGCCATCAGTGAAGGTGGAACCGAAGCTTTCTTT.

The genes are TRBV12-5 and TRBJ2-7; D tentatively reads TRBD1 or TRBD2 (6 bases each). The CDR3 loop spans 14 amino acids. Germline V gene sequence: CDR1 LGHNT, CDR2 FRNRAP. V lost 6 bases and J lost 3, with 15 bases in between. Here the CDR3 reads CASGKSGGLYEQYF. The CDR3 region has the DNA TGTGCTAGTGGGAAATCCGGGGGCCTCTACGAGCAGTACTTC.

The chain carries TRBV25-1 and TRBJ2-3; D is ambiguous. V dropped 1 base and J dropped 2 bases, with 7 bases sitting between them. CDR3 length: 14 residues. Germline CDR1 and CDR2: MGHDK and SYGVNS. Here the CDR3 DNA reads TGTGCCAGCAGTGAATCGGCAGACACAGATACGCAGTATTTT. Protein product: CASSESADTDTQYF.

The rearrangement uses TRBV28 and TRBJ1-2; D not certain. V lost 1 base and J lost 4, with 10 bases in between. Germline CDR1 MDHEN, CDR2 SYDVKM. There are 14 residues in the CDR3. CDR3 amino acids: CASSLFRIAYGYTF. The CDR3 DNA sequence: TGTGCCAGCAGTTTATTCCGCATTGCCTATGGCTACACCTTC.

The V call is TRBV30, the J call TRBJ1-1; the D gene is possibly TRBD1 (6 bases). Looked up from germline, CDR1 is GTSNPN and CDR2 is SVGIG (reference sequence). V dropped 5 bases and J dropped 5 bases, with 15 bases sitting between them. The CDR3 has 13 residues. CDR3 bases: TGTGCCTGGCACAGGGAAGGTGGGACTGAAGCTTTCTTT. Its translation: CAWHREGGTEAFF.

The sample holds a few counts of this clone. The chain has TRBV30 and TRBJ1-4; 8 bases line up with TRBD1. This CDR3 comprises 16 residues. J gave up 5 bases and V 3 bases, and 11 bases lay outside the gene matches. Germline loops: CDR1 GTSNPN, CDR2 SVGIG (reference sequence). The CDR3 nucleotides read TGTGCCTGGAGACGGACCCACAGGGGGAGGAATGAAAAACTGTTTTTT. As protein: CAWRRTHRGRNEKLFF.

J is TRBJ1-2 and V is TRBV7-6; D uncertain. From germline, CDR1 is SGHVS and CDR2 FNYEAQ. The V gene lost 5 bases and the J gene lost 8 bases, with 18 bases spanning the gap. This CDR3 spans 14 amino acids. CDR3 residues: CASSPVNGPYGYTF. CDR3 coding DNA: TGTGCCAGCAGCCCCGTCAACGGACCCTACGGCTACACCTTC.

A note on this clone: One end of the junction fails to match germline, which may point to a read error. The V and J genes are TRBV7-7 and TRBJ2-2; the match to TRBD1 covers 7 bases. The CDR3 runs 15 residues. Germline V lookup: CDR1 SSHAT, CDR2 FNYEAQ (reference sequence). CDR3 in amino acids: CASSLGTAPTGELFF. Written as DNA, the CDR3 is TGTGCCAGCAGTTTAGGGACAGCCCCCACCGGGGAGCTGTTTTTT.

The chain joins TRBV18 to TRBJ1-2, with unresolved D. The CDR3 extends over 13 amino acids. V was shortened by 2 bases and J by 2 bases, with 6 bases between the two germline ends. The germline gives CDR1 KGHSH, CDR2 LQKENI. The CDR3 nucleotides are TGTGCCAGCTCACCAGGTAGAAACTATGGCTACACCTTC. Translating gives CASSPGRNYGYTF. The full variable domain, completed using reference TRBV18 and TRBJ1-2, is NAGVMQNPRHLVRRRGQEARLRCSPMKGHSHVYWYRQLPEEGLKFMVYLQKENIIDESGMPKERFSAEFPKEGPSILRIQQVVRGDSAAYFCASSPGRNYGYTFGSGTRLTVV.

The rearrangement joins TRBV7-9 to TRBJ1-1; a possible D gene is TRBD1 (5 bases). The CDR3 consists of 13 residues. V was shortened by 3 bases and J by 6 bases, with 11 bases between the two germline ends. Per germline, CDR1 SEHNR and CDR2 FQNEAQ (reference sequence). In DNA form, the CDR3 reads TGTGCCAGCAGCTTCCAAGACAGCCCTGAAGCTTTCTTT. This sequence encodes CASSFQDSPEAFF.

J is TRBJ2-3 and V is TRBV5-8; D remains unclear. The CDR3 runs 13 residues. V was cut by 6 bases and J by 4 bases, with 12 bases left in between. Germline V gene data show CDR1 as SGHTS and CDR2 as YDEGEE. The CDR3 sequence: CASTLAPADTQYF. The CDR3 region has the DNA TGTGCCAGCACTCTGGCCCCTGCAGATACGCAGTATTTT.